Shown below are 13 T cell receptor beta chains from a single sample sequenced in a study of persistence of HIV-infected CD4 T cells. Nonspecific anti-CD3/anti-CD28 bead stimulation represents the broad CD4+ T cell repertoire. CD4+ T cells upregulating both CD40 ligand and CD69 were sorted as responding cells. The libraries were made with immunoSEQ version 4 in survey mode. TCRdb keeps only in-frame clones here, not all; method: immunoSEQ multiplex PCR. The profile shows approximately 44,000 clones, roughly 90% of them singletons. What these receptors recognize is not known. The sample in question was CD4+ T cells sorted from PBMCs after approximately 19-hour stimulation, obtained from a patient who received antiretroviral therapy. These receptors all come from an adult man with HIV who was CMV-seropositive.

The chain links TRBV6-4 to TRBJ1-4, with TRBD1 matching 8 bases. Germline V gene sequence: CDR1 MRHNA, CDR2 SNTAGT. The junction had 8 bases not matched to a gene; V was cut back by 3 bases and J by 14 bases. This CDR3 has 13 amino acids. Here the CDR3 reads CASSERQGSLLFF. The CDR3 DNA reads TGTGCCAGCAGTGAGAGACAGGGGAGCCTGCTGTTTTTT.

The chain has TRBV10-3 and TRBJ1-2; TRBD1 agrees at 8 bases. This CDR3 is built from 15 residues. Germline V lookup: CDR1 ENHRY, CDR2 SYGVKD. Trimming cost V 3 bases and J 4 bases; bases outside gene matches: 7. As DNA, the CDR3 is TGTGCCATCAGTGAACAGAACAGGGGGGGCTATGGCTACACCTTC. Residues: CAISEQNRGGYGYTF.

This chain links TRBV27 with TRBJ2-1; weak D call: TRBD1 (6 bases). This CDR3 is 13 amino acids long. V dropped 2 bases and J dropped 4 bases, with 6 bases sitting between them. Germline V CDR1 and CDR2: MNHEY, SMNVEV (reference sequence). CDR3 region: CASSLRGYNEQFF. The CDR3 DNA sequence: TGTGCCAGCAGTTTAAGGGGGTACAATGAGCAGTTCTTC.

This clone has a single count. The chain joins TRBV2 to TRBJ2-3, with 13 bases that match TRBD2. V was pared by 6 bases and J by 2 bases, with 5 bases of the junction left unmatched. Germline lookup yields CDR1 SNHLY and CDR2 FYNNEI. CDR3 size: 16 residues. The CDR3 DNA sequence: TGTGCCAGCAGAAGACTAGCGGGGGGTGACACAGATACGCAGTATTTT. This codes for CASRRLAGGDTDTQYF.

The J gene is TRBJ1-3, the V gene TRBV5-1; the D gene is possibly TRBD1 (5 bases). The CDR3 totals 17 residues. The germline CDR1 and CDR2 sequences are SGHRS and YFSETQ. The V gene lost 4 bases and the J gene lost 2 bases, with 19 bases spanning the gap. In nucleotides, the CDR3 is TGCGCCAGCAGCCCCAGTAGCGCAGGGAGGACTGGAAACACCATATATTTT. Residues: CASSPSSAGRTGNTIYF.

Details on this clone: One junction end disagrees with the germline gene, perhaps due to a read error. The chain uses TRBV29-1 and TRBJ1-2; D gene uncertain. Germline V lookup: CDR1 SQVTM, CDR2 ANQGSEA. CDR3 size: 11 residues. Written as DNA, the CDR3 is TGCAGCGCTGAAGGCAGGAATGGCTACACCTTC. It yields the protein CSAEGRNGYTF.

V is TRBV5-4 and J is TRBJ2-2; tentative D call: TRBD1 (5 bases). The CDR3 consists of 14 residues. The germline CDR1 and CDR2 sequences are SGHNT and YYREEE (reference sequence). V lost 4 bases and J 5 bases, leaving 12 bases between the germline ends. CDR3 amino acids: CASSRVGVTGELFF. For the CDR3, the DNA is TGTGCCAGCAGCCGAGTAGGGGTAACCGGGGAGCTGTTTTTT.

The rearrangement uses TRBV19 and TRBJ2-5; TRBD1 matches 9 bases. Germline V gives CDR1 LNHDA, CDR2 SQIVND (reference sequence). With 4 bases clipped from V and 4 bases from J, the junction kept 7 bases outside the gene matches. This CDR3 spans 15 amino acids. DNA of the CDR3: TGTGCCAGTAGTACCAGGGGACAGGGAGGAGAGACCCAGTACTTC. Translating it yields CASSTRGQGGETQYF.

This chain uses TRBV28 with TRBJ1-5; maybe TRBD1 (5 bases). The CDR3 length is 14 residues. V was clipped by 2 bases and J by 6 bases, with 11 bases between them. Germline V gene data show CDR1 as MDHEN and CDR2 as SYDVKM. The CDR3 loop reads CASSLQGMVQPQHF. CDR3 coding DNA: TGTGCCAGCAGTTTACAGGGTATGGTTCAGCCCCAGCATTTT.

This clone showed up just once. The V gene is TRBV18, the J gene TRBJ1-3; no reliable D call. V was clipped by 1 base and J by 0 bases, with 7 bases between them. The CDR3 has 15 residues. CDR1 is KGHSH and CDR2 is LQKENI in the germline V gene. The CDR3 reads CASSPLESSGNTIYF. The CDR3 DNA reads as TGTGCCAGCTCACCACTAGAGAGCTCTGGAAACACCATATATTTT.

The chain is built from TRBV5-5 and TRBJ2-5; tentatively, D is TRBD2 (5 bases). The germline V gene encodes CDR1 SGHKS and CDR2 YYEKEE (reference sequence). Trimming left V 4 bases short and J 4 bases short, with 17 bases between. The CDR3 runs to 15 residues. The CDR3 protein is CASSPGRGGAETQYF. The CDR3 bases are TGTGCCAGCAGCCCCGGTCGTGGAGGTGCAGAGACCCAGTACTTC.

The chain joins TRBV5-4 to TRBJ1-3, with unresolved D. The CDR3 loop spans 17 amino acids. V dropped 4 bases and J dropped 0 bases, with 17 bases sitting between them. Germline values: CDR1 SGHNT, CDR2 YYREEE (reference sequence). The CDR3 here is CASSLQGPLPSGNTIYF. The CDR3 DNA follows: TGTGCCAGCAGCCTCCAAGGCCCTCTACCCTCTGGAAACACCATATATTTT.

CDR3 in amino acids: CASSTLGIAHSGANVLTF. For the CDR3, the DNA is TGTGCCAGCAGCACCCTTGGTATAGCTCACTCTGGGGCCAACGTCCTGACTTTC. The J gene is TRBJ2-6, the V gene TRBV3-1 (or the pseudogene TRBV3-2); no clear D. In germline, CDR1 is LGHDT, CDR2 YNNKEL (reference sequence). The V and J ends lost 5 bases and 0 bases respectively, with 17 bases between them. The CDR3 sequence is 18 residues long.